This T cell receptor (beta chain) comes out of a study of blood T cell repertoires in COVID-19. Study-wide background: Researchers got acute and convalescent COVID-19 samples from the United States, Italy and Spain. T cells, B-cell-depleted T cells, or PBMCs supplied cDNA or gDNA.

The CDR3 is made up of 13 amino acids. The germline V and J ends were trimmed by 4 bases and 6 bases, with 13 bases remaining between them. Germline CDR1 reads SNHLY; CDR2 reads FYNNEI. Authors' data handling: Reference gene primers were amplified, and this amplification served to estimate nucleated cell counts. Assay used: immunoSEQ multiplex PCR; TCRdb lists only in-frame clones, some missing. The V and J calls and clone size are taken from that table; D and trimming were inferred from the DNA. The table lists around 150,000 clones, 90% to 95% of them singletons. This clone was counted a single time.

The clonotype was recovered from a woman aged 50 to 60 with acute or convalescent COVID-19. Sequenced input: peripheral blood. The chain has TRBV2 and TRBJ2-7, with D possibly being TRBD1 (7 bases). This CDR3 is CASSVRQGGEQYF. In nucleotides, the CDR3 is TGTGCCAGCAGTGTCCGGCAGGGGGGCGAGCAGTACTTC.